The rows below give T cell receptor beta chains drawn from one sample of a study of control samples from healthy donors and cancer patients. The method was immunoSEQ multiplex PCR; TCRdb's version includes in-frame clones alone and lacks a portion of them. Of about 110,000 clones detected, about 89% appear once; the ten largest clones hold about 16%. The material sequenced was blood. All receptors come from a woman aged 50 to 65 in good health. Each CDR3 is given with its conserved first and last residue. Fields, in order: V gene, J gene, D gene, CDR3 protein. The D gene is left open where the match is weak.

>TRBV3-1/TRBV3-2|TRBJ2-3|NA
CASSPRDMGTDTQYF
>TRBV19|TRBJ1-2|NA
CASTKTQGHYGYTF
>TRBV21-1|TRBJ2-5|NA
CASSSRVKETQYF
>TRBV27|TRBJ2-5|TRBD1
CASSLIQGARETQYF
>TRBV6-5|TRBJ2-1|NA
CASSYLGDYNEQFF
>TRBV30|TRBJ2-5|NA
CAWSGTSPGTQYF
>TRBV9|TRBJ1-5|NA
CASSVEGGQPQHF
>TRBV5-8|TRBJ2-5|NA
CASSPLENQETQYF
>TRBV19|TRBJ2-7|TRBD1
CASSIGTGTYEQYF
>TRBV19|TRBJ2-7|NA
CASSMPSLGPTQYF
>TRBV5-1|TRBJ2-5|NA
CASSRQETQYF
>TRBV7-2|TRBJ2-5|TRBD2
CASSRPGLAGGLETQYF
>TRBV7-6|TRBJ1-5|NA
CASSPGVGSNQPQHF